This T cell receptor (beta chain) emerged from a study of shared clonotypes between healthy human individuals. Findings and limits, study-wide: Researchers sampled only blood; tissue repertoires likely differ. Even with large depth, rarefaction showed that sorted-subset sequencing was incomplete. Several donors shared approximately 5% of their naive CD4 clonotypes.

For this clone: Its antigen is undetermined.

Sequencing used immunoSEQ multiplex PCR; TCRdb keeps in-frame clones, though not all of them. The table has more than 2,000,000 clones, more than 90% seen once. Germline assignment: CDR1 WSHSY and CDR2 SAAADI. This CDR3 has 15 amino acids. The V gene end was trimmed by 3 bases and the J gene end by 6 bases; junction bases not matched to a gene: 6. The source is a man aged 18 to 30 in good health. This chain uses TRBV10-2 with TRBJ2-1; TRBD2 aligns across 9 bases. The source material was naive CD4+ T cells sorted from blood. Subset in this sample: CD45RA+ positively selected. The CDR3 region has the DNA TGCGCCAGCAGTGATCCGGGCGGGAGGGCCAATGAGCAGTTCTTC. It translates to CASSDPGGRANEQFF.